The T cell receptor beta chain described here comes from a study of blood T cell repertoires in COVID-19. Study-level background: The United States, Italy and Spain supplied acute and convalescent COVID-19 samples. T cells, B-cell-depleted T cells, or PBMCs provided the cDNA or gDNA that served as material.

This clone was counted between two and nine times. The germline V gene has CDR1 MNHNS and CDR2 SASEGT. The germline V and J ends were trimmed by 1 base and 2 bases, with 9 bases remaining between them. The CDR3 runs 14 residues. In the original processing: Amplification of reference gene primers provided the estimated nucleated cell counts. Repertoires were generated with immunoSEQ multiplex PCR, while TCRdb's copy carries only in-frame clones and drops some. V and J calls and clone size are as listed in that table; D and trimming were resolved from the DNA. Of over 100,000 clones listed, over 75% are singletons.

This TCR was recovered from an older man with acute or convalescent COVID-19. Sequencing used peripheral blood. The chain uses TRBV6-1 and TRBJ2-7; D perhaps matches TRBD2 (5 bases). CDR3 nucleotide sequence: TGTGCCAGCAGTGAAGTGAGGAGGACCTACGAGCAGTACTTC. It translates to CASSEVRRTYEQYF.